This is a list of T cell receptor beta chains from one sample in a study of technical replicates of blood from a few donors. The assay was immunoSEQ multiplex PCR, and TCRdb's table has in-frame clones only and misses some. Here the sample spans about 80,000 clones, less than 98% being singletons. Material for sequencing was T cells isolated from PBMCs. Every receptor here comes from a human donor in good health. Both conserved end residues are part of each CDR3. D genes are given only for firm matches. Clone size appears in some rows only: once, few, many, or a class for an expanded clone.

V gene	D gene	J gene	clone size	CDR3 DNA	CDR3 protein
TRBV27	.	TRBJ1-4	once	TGTGCCAGCAGTGAAACATTCGCAGGGGAAAATGAAAAACTGTTTTTT	CASSETFAGENEKLFF
TRBV6-1	.	TRBJ2-1	.	TGTGCCAGCAGCGCCGGGGTCAGCTCCTACAATGAGCAGTTCTTC	CASSAGVSSYNEQFF
TRBV6-1	.	TRBJ1-4	.	TGTGCCAGCCTTTTCCGCCCCGGGGTTGAAAAACTGTTTTTT	CASLFRPGVEKLFF
TRBV6-6	.	TRBJ1-2	.	TGTGCCAGCAGTTACCCCAGCAGGGCGGTCTATGGCTACACCTTC	CASSYPSRAVYGYTF
TRBV29-1	TRBD1	TRBJ1-2	.	TGCAGCGTACCGGGACAGGGAGGTGGCTACACCTTC	CSVPGQGGGYTF
TRBV19	TRBD1	TRBJ1-5	.	TGTGCCAGTAGGACCGGGACAGGGCATCAGCCCCAGCATTTT	CASRTGTGHQPQHF
TRBV6-4	.	TRBJ1-5	.	TGTGCCAGCAGTGACAGGGGAGGGAGTAGCAATCAGCCCCAGCATTTT	CASSDRGGSSNQPQHF
TRBV10-1	.	TRBJ2-5	.	TGCGCCTCCCGGGTATGGGAGACCCAGTACTTC	CASRVWETQYF
TRBV5-1	.	TRBJ2-3	.	TGCGCCAGCAGCCCGCAACTAAACACAGATACGCAGTATTTT	CASSPQLNTDTQYF
TRBV30	.	TRBJ2-6	.	TGTGCCTGCGTCCGGGGAGTGATACGGCCCGGGGCCAACGTCCTGACTTTC	CACVRGVIRPGANVLTF
TRBV9	.	TRBJ2-7	.	TGTGCCAGCAGCGTAGCCGCGGGGGCGGGACATACTAATTACGAGCAGTACTTC	CASSVAAGAGHTNYEQYF
TRBV28	TRBD2	TRBJ2-1	.	TGTGCCGTTGAAGCAAGCGGGAGCGCCTACAATGAGCAGTTCTTC	CAVEASGSAYNEQFF
TRBV5-1	.	TRBJ1-1	.	TGCGCCAGCAGGGTAGGAGTTGAAGCTTTCTTT	CASRVGVEAFF
TRBV19	TRBD1	TRBJ2-5	.	TGTGCCAGCCTGGACAGGGGGCAAGAGACCCAGTACTTC	CASLDRGQETQYF
TRBV6-1	TRBD2	TRBJ2-3	.	TGTGCCAGCAGTGTGAATATGCGGGAGAGGAGTCAGGTTACGCAGTATTTT	CASSVNMRERSQVTQYF
TRBV6-5	.	TRBJ1-3	.	TGTGCCAGCAGTTACTCGCAGGGTGGTGGAAACACCATATATTTT	CASSYSQGGGNTIYF
TRBV29-1	.	TRBJ2-1	.	TGCAGCGTCTCGTCTAGAGCAGATGAGCAGTTCTTC	CSVSSRADEQFF
TRBV18	.	TRBJ1-1	.	TGTGCCAGCTCACCATCGGGACATGATGAAGCTTTCTTT	CASSPSGHDEAFF
TRBV28	TRBD1	TRBJ1-4	.	TGTGCCAGCAGACCAAACAGGGGGCGGGGAGAAAAACTGTTTTTT	CASRPNRGRGEKLFF
TRBV7-6	TRBD1	TRBJ2-7	.	TGTGCCAGCAGCAGGGGGCCACACGACTACGAGCAGTACTTC	CASSRGPHDYEQYF
TRBV7-9	.	TRBJ2-2	.	TGTGCCAGCAGCCAACGGAACAGGCCCCACACCGGGGAGCTGTTTTTT	CASSQRNRPHTGELFF
TRBV7-2	.	TRBJ2-1	.	TGTGCCAGCAGCTTAGCCAGCTACAATGAGCAGTTCTTC	CASSLASYNEQFF
TRBV6-5	.	TRBJ2-1	.	TGTGCCAGCAGTTACTCGCAGGACAGTCGGCAGTTCTTC	CASSYSQDSRQFF
TRBV28	.	TRBJ1-2	.	TGTGCCAGCAGTTCCTTCGGCTACACCTTC	CASSSFGYTF
TRBV27	TRBD2	TRBJ2-2	once	TGTGCCAGCAGTCGGACTAGACCCGGGGAGCTGTTTTTT	CASSRTRPGELFF
TRBV7-9	.	TRBJ2-3	.	TGTGCCAGCGGACCTGAGGGGGTAACAGATACGCAGTATTTT	CASGPEGVTDTQYF
TRBV6-5	.	TRBJ1-5	.	TGTGCCAGCAGCCAGGGTCTGGGGAGCAATCAGCCCCAGCATTTT	CASSQGLGSNQPQHF
TRBV7-9	TRBD2	TRBJ2-5	.	TGTGCCAGCAGGGCCGGGCTAGCGGGGGTCGAGACCCAGTACTTC	CASRAGLAGVETQYF
TRBV10-1	.	TRBJ1-1	.	TGCGCCAGCAGTGAGTCGACGGGGGCTGAAGCTTTCTTT	CASSESTGAEAFF
TRBV6-6	TRBD2	TRBJ2-5	.	TGTGCCAGCAGTTCATATCTAGCGGGGGGGCAAGAGACCCAGTACTTC	CASSSYLAGGQETQYF
TRBV6-1	TRBD1	TRBJ1-4	many	TGTGCCACCCACCGGGACAGGGCTGAAAAACTGTTTTTT	CATHRDRAEKLFF
TRBV30	TRBD2	TRBJ2-3	.	TGTGCCTGGAGTGGTAGCGGGGCCCCAGATACGCAGTATTTT	CAWSGSGAPDTQYF
TRBV25-1	.	TRBJ2-3	.	TGTGCCAGCAGTGAAGAAGCAGGGGCAGGAGATACGCAGTATTTT	CASSEEAGAGDTQYF
TRBV7-2	.	TRBJ1-5	.	TGTGCCAGCAGCTTAGAAGCGGGGCGACCTAATCAGCCCCAGCATTTT	CASSLEAGRPNQPQHF
TRBV7-3	.	TRBJ2-3	.	TGTGCCAGCAGCTTACTAGTTACAGATACGCAGTATTTT	CASSLLVTDTQYF
TRBV5-1	.	TRBJ2-1	.	TGCGCCAGCAGCTTTTCTAGTAGGTCCTACAATGAGCAGTTCTTC	CASSFSSRSYNEQFF
TRBV11-3	TRBD1	TRBJ2-1	.	TGTGCCAGCAGCTCCCTGGGACAGGGACAGTTCTTC	CASSSLGQGQFF
TRBV11-2	TRBD1	TRBJ1-1	.	TGTGCCAGCAGCTTAGAAATGACAGGGGTAATCCGGAACACTGAAGCTTTCTTT	CASSLEMTGVIRNTEAFF
TRBV19	TRBD1	TRBJ1-2	.	TGTGCCAGTAGTGTTGACAGGGACCGGGGTGGCTACACCTTC	CASSVDRDRGGYTF
TRBV30	.	TRBJ1-1	.	TGTGCCTGGGGCGGATTGAACACTGAAGCTTTCTTT	CAWGGLNTEAFF
TRBV19	TRBD1	TRBJ2-7	.	TGTGCCAGTAGTATACGGACAGGCTCCTACGAGCAGTACTTC	CASSIRTGSYEQYF
TRBV29-1	TRBD1	TRBJ2-7	.	TGCAGCGCTACCTGGGACAGGGCGGGGGTCGAGCAGTACTTC	CSATWDRAGVEQYF
TRBV11-3	TRBD1	TRBJ1-2	once	TGTGCCAGCAGTTATTCGCGGACAGGCTATGGCTACACCTTC	CASSYSRTGYGYTF